Shown below are 27 T cell receptor beta chains from a single sample sequenced in a study of blood T cell repertoires in COVID-19. The repertoire was sequenced with immunoSEQ multiplex PCR; TCRdb's copy has only in-frame clones and lacks some. The sample holds 140,000 to 150,000 clones, around four fifths seen once. The sequencing sample was made of PBMCs or T cells enriched from blood (not recorded which). The source is a woman between 45 and 65 years old who had recovered from COVID-19.

This chain joins TRBV10-3 and TRBJ2-6, with D perhaps matching TRBD1 (6 bases). CDR3 size: 16 residues. Germline CDR1 is ENHRY and CDR2 is SYGVKD. With 8 bases removed from V and 0 bases from J, the gap between germline ends came to 14 bases. The CDR3 here is CAIGRDTYSGANVLTF. The CDR3 DNA follows: TGTGCCATCGGCCGGGACACCTACTCTGGGGCCAACGTCCTGACTTTC.

This clone was counted only a few times. The chain combines TRBV5-1 with TRBJ1-1; 10 nucleotides match TRBD1. This CDR3 has 16 residues. CDR1 is SGHRS and CDR2 is YFSETQ in the germline V gene. V gave up 4 bases and J gave up 3 bases; unmatched junction bases: 9. The CDR3 protein is CASSASTGGLDTEAFF. DNA of the CDR3: TGCGCCAGCAGCGCCTCGACAGGGGGCCTTGACACTGAAGCTTTCTTT.

Points on this clone: The sample contains more than one DNA sequence encoding this CDR3. This chain joins TRBV5-1 and TRBJ1-2, with 9 bases identical to TRBD1. The J segment lost 8 bases and the V segment lost 4 bases, leaving 6 bases of the junction unmatched. Germline V gene lookup returns CDR1 SGHRS and CDR2 YFSETQ. The CDR3 covers 13 residues. The CDR3 bases are TGCGCCAGCAGCCCGGGACAGGGTGAAGGCTACACCTTC. Translation gives CASSPGQGEGYTF.

This clone was detected only a few times. The gene calls are TRBV27 and TRBJ1-2; D uncertain. CDR1 and CDR2 (germline): MNHEY, SMNVEV (reference sequence). V was trimmed by 7 bases and J by 2 bases, leaving 8 bases between them. This CDR3 contains 12 residues. CDR3 DNA: TGTGCCAGCACGAACAGAAACTATGGCTACACCTTC. It specifies CASTNRNYGYTF.

The chain couples TRBV5-1 to TRBJ1-4; D remains ambiguous. Per the germline V gene, CDR1 is SGHRS and CDR2 is YFSETQ. The CDR3 covers 13 residues. The germline V and J ends were trimmed by 4 bases and 7 bases, with 11 bases remaining between them. CDR3 in DNA: TGCGCCAGCAGCCGTCAGGATGCTGAAAAACTGTTTTTT. It yields the protein CASSRQDAEKLFF.

This clone appeared a few times. This CDR3 reads CASRDGTVTLPQHF. The DNA for the CDR3 is TGTGCCAGCAGGGACGGGACAGTCACTTTACCCCAGCATTTT. The chain couples TRBV2 to TRBJ1-5, with TRBD1 matching over 7 bases. The V and J ends lost 6 bases and 10 bases, in that order; junction bases with no gene match: 12. This CDR3 has 14 residues. Germline-derived CDR1 and CDR2 are SNHLY and FYNNEI.

The V call is TRBV28, the J call TRBJ1-2; 9 nucleotides match TRBD1. Per germline, CDR1 MDHEN and CDR2 SYDVKM. The CDR3 is 15 residues long. Trimming at V came to 5 bases and at J to 8 bases, leaving 12 bases not matched to a gene. The CDR3 protein is CASSPYSDRGWGYTF. In DNA form, the CDR3 reads TGTGCCAGCAGTCCATATTCGGACAGGGGTTGGGGCTACACCTTC.

The chain uses TRBV27 and TRBJ1-6; no reliable D call. Germline lookup yields CDR1 MNHEY and CDR2 SMNVEV (reference sequence). The CDR3 has 14 residues. V gave up 7 bases and J gave up 6 bases, with 13 bases separating them. CDR3 in amino acids: CASTAGPFNSPLHF. CDR3 coding DNA: TGTGCCAGCACGGCGGGCCCGTTTAATTCACCCCTCCACTTT.

This clone was picked up one time. V usage is TRBV5-1 and J usage is TRBJ1-4; 8 bases line up with TRBD1. The junction had 10 bases not matched to a gene; V was cut back by 5 bases and J by 7 bases. Germline V gene lookup returns CDR1 SGHRS and CDR2 YFSETQ. The CDR3 is made up of 15 amino acids. The CDR3 nucleotides read TGCGCCAGCAGAAATAATCCAGGGGGCGTTGAAAAACTGTTTTTT. It specifies CASRNNPGGVEKLFF. The full variable domain, completed using reference TRBV5-1 and TRBJ1-4, is KAGVTQTPRYLIKTRGQQVTLSCSPISGHRSVSWYQQTPGQGLQFLFEYFSETQRNKGNFPGRFSGRQFSNSRSEMNVSTLELGDSALYLCASRNNPGGVEKLFFGSGTQLSVL.

The chain combines TRBV7-9 with TRBJ2-3, with TRBD1 identical over 8 bases. This CDR3 contains 18 residues. Germline V gene data show CDR1 as SEHNR and CDR2 as FQNEAQ (reference sequence). The trim removed 5 bases at V and 2 bases at J, leaving 15 bases unmatched. The CDR3 DNA follows: TGTGCCAGCAGCCCACCTCGGACAGGGAGCGTGGTCACAGATACGCAGTATTTT. It encodes CASSPPRTGSVVTDTQYF.

The chain couples TRBV5-1 to TRBJ1-1; D gene uncertain. The CDR3 is 14 amino acids. Germline CDR1 SGHRS, CDR2 YFSETQ. V was cut by 4 bases and J by 1 base, with 11 bases left in between. The CDR3 spells CASSLLSQNTEAFF. CDR3 nucleotide sequence: TGCGCCAGCAGCCTCCTATCCCAGAACACTGAAGCTTTCTTT.

The chain joins TRBV11-3 to TRBJ1-2, with TRBD1 matching 7 bases. The V segment lost 5 bases and the J segment 4 bases; nucleotides outside the gene matches: 10. The CDR3 has 15 residues. Germline CDR1 is SGHNT and CDR2 is YENEEA. DNA for the CDR3: TGTGCCAGCAGCAACCTGGGACAGTCCTTCTATGGCTACACCTTC. Translating gives CASSNLGQSFYGYTF.

This chain uses TRBV25-1 with TRBJ1-4; D is possibly TRBD1 (5 bases). Trimming stripped 4 bases from V and 8 bases from J, with 14 bases between. The CDR3 length is 14 residues. The germline gives CDR1 MGHDK, CDR2 SYGVNS. CDR3 nucleotide sequence: TGTGCCAGCAGTGGGACACCGATGCGGGAAAAACTGTTTTTT. The encoded protein is CASSGTPMREKLFF.

The rearrangement uses TRBV19 and TRBJ1-2, with 9 bases aligning to TRBD1. Trimming at V came to 10 bases and at J to 6 bases, leaving 15 bases not matched to a gene. CDR1 and CDR2 (germline): LNHDA, SQIVND (reference sequence). The CDR3 contains 15 residues. CDR3 sequence (DNA): TGTGCCACCACCACCCGGGACAGGGTCGGCGATGGCTACACCTTC. This translates into CATTTRDRVGDGYTF.

The chain uses TRBV5-6 and TRBJ2-7, with 7 bases that match TRBD1. V lost 4 bases, J lost 7 bases, and 11 bases stayed unmatched. From germline, CDR1 is SGHDT and CDR2 YYEEEE. The CDR3 extends over 14 amino acids. CDR3 amino acids: CASSVNRGWGEQYF. Here the CDR3 DNA reads TGTGCCAGCAGCGTTAACAGGGGTTGGGGGGAGCAGTACTTC.

This chain links TRBV6-5 with TRBJ1-5; D not certain. The CDR3 loop spans 14 amino acids. Germline-derived CDR1 and CDR2 are MNHEY and SVGAGI. Trimming took off 4 bases at V and 7 bases at J, with 14 bases between the two ends. The CDR3 nucleotides read TGTGCCAGCAGTTCTCGAAATGTGCGACAGCCCCAGCATTTT. Protein: CASSSRNVRQPQHF.

The V and J genes are TRBV28 and TRBJ2-1; no clear D. The V end lost 2 bases, the J end lost 9 bases, and 11 bases lay between the germline ends. The CDR3 is 13 residues long. The germline CDR1 and CDR2 sequences are MDHEN and SYDVKM. This CDR3 is CASSLPGGGEQFF. The DNA for the CDR3 is TGTGCCAGCAGTTTACCAGGTGGTGGTGAGCAGTTCTTC.

This chain joins TRBV12-3 or TRBV12-4 and TRBJ1-1; the D is unclear. Trimming took 5 bases from V and 0 from J, leaving 4 bases between them. The CDR3 has 12 residues. CDR3 region: CASSPLNTEAFF. In DNA form, the CDR3 reads TGTGCCAGCAGTCCCTTGAACACTGAAGCTTTCTTT.

This clone was seen only a few times. J is TRBJ2-2 and V is TRBV28; 7 bases are shared with TRBD1. CDR3 length: 18 amino acids. J gave up 0 bases and V 4 bases, and 11 bases lay outside the gene matches. Per germline, CDR1 MDHEN and CDR2 SYDVKM. The CDR3 protein is CASSSWFRDSSNTGELFF. CDR3 in DNA: TGTGCCAGCAGTTCCTGGTTCAGGGACAGTTCGAACACCGGGGAGCTGTTTTTT.

This sequence joins TRBV12-3 or TRBV12-4 and TRBJ2-7, with 9 bases identical to TRBD1. This CDR3 comprises 13 residues. Germline trimming cut 4 bases from V and 3 bases from J; bases unmatched to any gene: 1. The chain's CDR3 is CASSSGQGYEQYF. In DNA form, the CDR3 reads TGTGCCAGCAGTTCGGGACAGGGCTACGAGCAGTACTTC.

J is TRBJ2-7 and V is TRBV9; TRBD1 agrees at 9 bases. This CDR3 has 14 amino acids. V shed 4 bases, J shed 2 bases, and the junction held 4 bases outside the gene matches. Germline loops: CDR1 SGDLS, CDR2 YYNGEE. In DNA, the CDR3 is TGTGCCAGCAGCCGGGGACAGGGACCCTACGAGCAGTACTTC. It is translated as CASSRGQGPYEQYF.

V is TRBV5-5 and J is TRBJ2-1; 8 bases agree with TRBD1. This CDR3 comprises 16 residues. Germline CDR1 reads SGHKS; CDR2 reads YYEKEE (reference sequence). V lost 6 bases, J lost 4 bases, and 12 bases stayed unmatched. CDR3 in amino acids: CASNGQGAVGYNEQFF. CDR3 nucleotide sequence: TGTGCCAGCAACGGGCAGGGGGCAGTGGGGTACAATGAGCAGTTCTTC.

The chain combines TRBV3-1 (or the pseudogene TRBV3-2) with TRBJ2-1, with 7 bases that match TRBD2. The trim removed 4 bases at V and 5 bases at J, leaving 8 bases unmatched. CDR1 is LGHDT, CDR2 YNNKEL, per germline (reference sequence). The CDR3 sequence is 15 residues long. For the CDR3, the DNA is TGTGCCAGCAGCCTGTGGGAGGGAGAGCACAATGAGCAGTTCTTC. Amino acid sequence: CASSLWEGEHNEQFF.

The chain recombines TRBV7-9 with TRBJ2-7; 8 nucleotides agree with TRBD1. This CDR3 spans 15 amino acids. J was trimmed by 2 bases and V by 5 bases; bases with no gene match: 8. Germline V gene lookup returns CDR1 SEHNR and CDR2 FQNEAQ (reference sequence). For the CDR3, the DNA is TGTGCCAGCAGCCGACAGGGGACAGGCACCTACGAGCAGTACGTC. It is translated as CASSRQGTGTYEQYV.

This chain uses TRBV6-1 with TRBJ1-2, with D uncertain. The CDR3 runs to 14 residues. V lost 3 bases to trimming and J lost 8 bases, with 16 bases between them. The germline V gene has CDR1 MNHNS and CDR2 SASEGT. The CDR3 loop reads CASSDLWAPGGYTF. As DNA, the CDR3 is TGTGCCAGCAGTGATTTGTGGGCGCCGGGAGGCTACACCTTC.

CDR3 sequence reads: CASSLPNVFNPGNIQYF. CDR3 nucleotides: TGTGCCAGCAGCTTGCCCAACGTCTTTAACCCGGGAAACATTCAGTACTTC. This chain uses TRBV7-9 with TRBJ2-4, with no clear D. The V and J ends lost 3 bases and 6 bases respectively, with 21 bases between them. The V gene's germline CDR1 is SEHNR and CDR2 FQNEAQ (reference sequence). This CDR3 contains 17 residues.

The CDR3 coding sequence is TGCGCCAGCAGCTATCTACAGGGAGCTGGGGCCAACGTCCTGACTTTC. It encodes CASSYLQGAGANVLTF. The V gene is TRBV5-1, the J gene TRBJ2-6; D is possibly TRBD1 (6 bases). The germline CDR1 and CDR2 sequences are SGHRS and YFSETQ. CDR3 length equals 16 residues. The V gene lost 3 bases and the J gene lost 2 bases, with 12 bases spanning the gap. The full variable domain, completed using reference TRBV5-1 and TRBJ2-6, is KAGVTQTPRYLIKTRGQQVTLSCSPISGHRSVSWYQQTPGQGLQFLFEYFSETQRNKGNFPGRFSGRQFSNSRSEMNVSTLELGDSALYLCASSYLQGAGANVLTFGAGSRLTVL.